This T cell receptor beta chain was profiled in a study of cytomegalovirus exposure and HLA in healthy donors. Use of 60 Vbeta and 13 Jbeta primers characterized the PCR. Measured with immunoSEQ multiplex PCR; TCRdb has only the in-frame clones, and not every one. Among some 120,000 clones listed, 8.5% to 10% were seen once. Overall study findings and caveats: The authors considered a cluster of highly shared sequence variants likely to be a sequencing artifact.

With regard to this clone: The target antigen is unknown.

There are 14 residues in the CDR3. Germline-derived CDR1 and CDR2 are MNHNS and SASEGT. V dropped 10 bases and J dropped 2 bases, with 15 bases sitting between them. The receptor was isolated from a man aged 35-49 years in good health and CMV-seronegative. V and J are TRBV6-1 and TRBJ1-5, with a possible D match to TRBD1 (5 bases). Source material: PBMCs. In DNA, the CDR3 is TGTGCCACCTCACGGGGGATCGGCAATCAGCCCCAGCATTTT. Translation gives CATSRGIGNQPQHF.